This T cell receptor (beta chain) stems from a study of T cell changes during pregnancy in multiple sclerosis (dated by TCRdb to the late 2010s). Background for the entire study: The study examined how the T cell repertoire changed over the course of pregnancy in women with multiple sclerosis.

Notes on this clone: It lacks a known antigen. Within one base of it there is no much larger clone, and no base qualities were kept.

The CDR3 has 13 amino acids, counting the end cysteine and phenylalanine. The entry retains the CDR3 DNA only, 39 bases that are in frame from base 1. The library relied on the immunoSEQ multiplex PCR assay. Here the immuneACCESS table is served through TCRdb, limited to in-frame sequences with V and J called. Missing clones are a known gap in these copies; in checked studies unresolved V genes cover under half, and the rest lacks a known reason. This sample comprises approximately 57,000 clones, 75% to 95% of them detected only once. Jointly, the top ten make up about 3.7% of the sample. This receptor was identified in a female donor in good health, enrolled as a control in a pregnancy study. Here the chain combines TRBV7-5 and TRBJ2-3; the listed D gene, TRBD2, was not tested against the DNA. TRBV7-5 constitutes a pseudogene. The sample in question was peripheral blood, obtained after pregnancy. CDR3 loop: CVRRSPRSDTQYF. The DNA sequence is given as TGTGTCAGAAGATCGCCTAGAAGCGATACGCAGTATTTT.